A single sample is the source of the 23 T cell receptor beta chains below, sequenced in a study of T-cell memory formation after mild COVID-19. One entry per CDR3 protein, called by TCRdb with MiXCR from the 5' RACE reads. In the table there are a few hundred thousand distinct CDR3 sequences, under 20% of which are singletons. Material: PBMCs or a T cell subset sorted from them (not recorded which). The receptors were sampled from a man in his late teens or twenties who had mild COVID-19 (a few samples of this study predate the infection). Cell type and time point are not known.

The chain recombines TRBV14 with TRBJ2-7, with a possible D match to TRBD1 (6 bases). CDR3 size: 12 residues. The germline V and J ends were trimmed by 9 bases and 6 bases, with 15 bases remaining between them. Germline loops: CDR1 SGHDN, CDR2 FVKESK. DNA of the CDR3: TGTGCCAGTACGGACGTACAGGGCGAGCAGTACGTC. This codes for CASTDVQGEQYV.

The gene calls are TRBV6-6 and TRBJ2-2; no clear D gene. CDR1 and CDR2 (germline): MNHNY, SVGAGI (reference sequence). The CDR3 contains 15 residues. V gave up 2 bases and J gave up 0 bases, with 7 bases separating them. The CDR3: CASSYRPANTGELFF. The CDR3 DNA reads as TGTGCCAGCAGTTACCGTCCCGCGAACACCGGGGAGCTGTTTTTT.

The chain joins TRBV2 to TRBJ1-6; D is undetermined. Trimming shortened V by 3 bases and J by 10 bases, and 16 bases separated the two germline ends. The CDR3 runs to 15 residues. Germline CDR1 reads SNHLY; CDR2 reads FYNNEI. Here the CDR3 reads CASSEDPAPGSPLHF. As DNA, the CDR3 is TGTGCCAGCAGTGAGGATCCGGCCCCCGGCTCACCCCTCCACTTT.

In this sample, this clonotype turned up a few times. This rearrangement joins TRBV14 to TRBJ1-2; D is perhaps TRBD1 (5 bases). Trimming cost V 4 bases and J 7 bases, with 16 bases left between them. From germline, CDR1 is SGHDN and CDR2 FVKESK. The CDR3 consists of 14 residues. The CDR3 sequence is CASSLAGTYGGYTF. CDR3 bases: TGTGCCAGCAGCCTGGCAGGGACTTACGGTGGCTACACCTTC. Using reference TRBV14 and TRBJ1-2 for the parts outside the CDR3, the full variable domain is EAGVTQFPSHSVIEKGQTVTLRCDPISGHDNLYWYRRVMGKEIKFLLHFVKESKQDESGMPNNRFLAERTGGTYSTLKVQPAELEDSGVYFCASSLAGTYGGYTFGSGTRLTVV.

This clonotype was seen more than once but under ten times. V gene TRBV21-1 combines with J gene TRBJ1-1. TRBV21-1 represents a pseudogene. This CDR3 contains 10 residues. The DNA of the CDR3 is TGTGCCAGCAACAGCTTACGAGCTTTCTTT. The encoded protein is CASNSLRAFF.

This clonotype came up a few times. The chain combines TRBV6-5 with TRBJ2-1; 8 nucleotides line up with TRBD2. After removal of 2 bases from V and 4 bases from J, the junction contained 4 bases not matched to a gene. From germline, CDR1 is MNHEY and CDR2 SVGAGI. This CDR3 contains 15 residues. CDR3 loop: CASSYDPGGYNEQFF. In DNA, the CDR3 is TGTGCCAGCAGTTACGACCCGGGGGGGTACAATGAGCAGTTCTTC.

This clonotype was observed at least ten times. The rearrangement uses TRBV20-1 and TRBJ2-7; D perhaps matches TRBD1 (6 bases). Germline assignment: CDR1 DFQATT and CDR2 SNEGSKA (reference sequence). The CDR3 consists of 12 residues. Trimming removed 5 bases at V and 1 base at J, with 9 bases between. In DNA, the CDR3 is TGCAGTGCTGCACAGGGTTCCTACGAGCAGTACTTC. It encodes CSAAQGSYEQYF.

The genes are TRBV29-1 and TRBJ1-1; TRBD1 aligns across 7 bases. J was trimmed by 4 bases and V by 5 bases; bases with no gene match: 4. Germline V lookup: CDR1 SQVTM, CDR2 ANQGSEA. There are 12 residues in the CDR3. The CDR3 spells CSVKGAGTEAFF. The CDR3 DNA reads TGCAGCGTTAAGGGGGCTGGCACTGAAGCTTTCTTT.

The chain combines TRBV4-1 with TRBJ1-2, with TRBD1 identical over 9 bases. This CDR3 has 15 amino acids. The germline gives CDR1 MGHRA, CDR2 YSYEKL. Losses at the gene ends were 5 bases for V and 4 bases for J; bases not matched to a gene: 8. The CDR3 spells CASSSDRGNTYGYTF. The CDR3 bases are TGCGCCAGCAGCTCCGACAGGGGGAATACCTATGGCTACACCTTC.

The chain joins TRBV7-9 to TRBJ1-2, with TRBD1 matching 7 bases. Germline CDR1 is SEHNR and CDR2 is FQNEAQ (reference sequence). The CDR3 has 13 amino acids. V shed 5 bases, J shed 10 bases, and the junction held 10 bases outside the gene matches. The CDR3 protein is CASSPTGNSYYTF. CDR3 DNA: TGTGCCAGCAGCCCGACAGGGAATAGTTACTACACCTTC.

This clonotype was detected only a few times. The rearrangement joins TRBV5-1 to TRBJ2-1; TRBD1 aligns across 8 bases. After removal of 3 bases from V and 4 bases from J, the junction contained 6 bases not matched to a gene. Per the germline V gene, CDR1 is SGHRS and CDR2 is YFSETQ. The CDR3 length is 15 residues. The CDR3 loop is CASSSDRAEYNEQFF. DNA of the CDR3: TGCGCCAGCAGCTCGGACAGGGCCGAATACAATGAGCAGTTCTTC. The entire variable domain, with the rest obtained from reference TRBV5-1 and TRBJ2-1, is as follows: KAGVTQTPRYLIKTRGQQVTLSCSPISGHRSVSWYQQTPGQGLQFLFEYFSETQRNKGNFPGRFSGRQFSNSRSEMNVSTLELGDSALYLCASSSDRAEYNEQFFGPGTRLTVL.

The chain is built from TRBV10-3 and TRBJ1-3; 9 bases are a match to TRBD1. The CDR3 length is 14 residues. Germline assignment: CDR1 ENHRY and CDR2 SYGVKD. Trimming cost V 5 bases and J 8 bases; bases outside gene matches: 7. The CDR3 here is CAISRSGQGDTIYF. The CDR3 DNA reads as TGTGCCATCAGTCGCTCGGGACAGGGAGACACCATATATTTT.

V usage is TRBV21-1 and J usage is TRBJ1-5; the D segment call TRBD1 is taken from the table without a DNA check. TRBV21-1 is a known pseudogene. CDR3 length: 17 residues. In DNA form, the CDR3 reads TGTGCCAGCAGCAAAGGCAGTGTCGGGAATAGCAATCAGCCCCAGCATTTT. Protein: CASSKGSVGNSNQPQHF.

This rearrangement joins TRBV30 to TRBJ1-1; D is unclear. This CDR3 has 14 residues. Germline V CDR1 and CDR2: GTSNPN, SVGIG (reference sequence). Trimming took off 1 base at V and 0 bases at J, with 9 bases between the two ends. This CDR3 reads CAWSGVGMNTEAFF. The CDR3 coding sequence is TGTGCCTGGAGTGGGGTAGGGATGAACACTGAAGCTTTCTTT.

This chain connects TRBV7-2 to TRBJ2-7; the match to TRBD2 covers 9 bases. Germline CDR1 is SGHTA and CDR2 is FQGNSA. V lost 6 bases to trimming and J lost 9 bases; unmatched junction nucleotides: 9. The CDR3 is made up of 13 amino acids. The DNA for the CDR3 is TGTGCCAGCAGTTTTAGCGGGGGTGAGGGGCAGTACTTC. It is translated as CASSFSGGEGQYF.

This clonotype was recorded a few times. V usage is TRBV9 and J usage is TRBJ2-7, with TRBD1 as a possible D gene (6 bases). The CDR3 runs 15 residues. The germline V gene encodes CDR1 SGDLS and CDR2 YYNGEE. V dropped 0 bases and J dropped 2 bases, with 12 bases sitting between them. This CDR3 is CASSVGGGQTYEQYF. CDR3 bases: TGTGCCAGCAGCGTAGGAGGCGGACAGACCTACGAGCAGTACTTC.

The CDR3 DNA sequence: TGCGCCAGCAGCCGGATCAGGGGCCCTAAACAGACCCAGTACTTC. This sequence encodes CASSRIRGPKQTQYF. This chain links TRBV4-1 with TRBJ2-5; D perhaps matches TRBD1 (6 bases). Germline loops: CDR1 MGHRA, CDR2 YSYEKL. Trimming removed 4 bases at V and 6 bases at J, with 18 bases between. The CDR3 covers 15 residues.

This clonotype was found a few times. V gene TRBV5-5 combines with J gene TRBJ1-1; unclear D gene. V was shortened by 0 bases and J by 1 base, with 10 bases between the two germline ends. The CDR3 is made up of 15 amino acids. Germline loops: CDR1 SGHKS, CDR2 YYEKEE (reference sequence). The CDR3 region has the DNA TGTGCCAGCAGCTTGGGGGCCAGCTCGAACACTGAAGCTTTCTTT. Its protein product is CASSLGASSNTEAFF.

The count of this clonotype is one. The chain employs TRBV7-9 and TRBJ1-1; TRBD1 aligns across 7 bases. CDR3 size: 15 residues. The V and J ends lost 4 bases and 4 bases, in that order; junction bases with no gene match: 9. Germline-derived CDR1 and CDR2 are SEHNR and FQNEAQ (reference sequence). CDR3 nucleotide sequence: TGTGCCAGCAGCTACCAGAGCAGGGGGAGCACTGAAGCTTTCTTT. Translated: CASSYQSRGSTEAFF.

The V gene is TRBV6-2 or TRBV6-3, the J gene TRBJ2-7; D perhaps matches TRBD1 (6 bases). Trimming removed 0 bases at V and 1 base at J, with 19 bases between. This CDR3 region has 18 residues. The germline CDR1 and CDR2 sequences are MNHEY and SVGEGT. CDR3 residues: CASSYSSGDISLSYEQYV. CDR3 DNA: TGTGCCAGCAGTTACTCGTCCGGGGACATCAGTCTGTCCTACGAGCAGTACGTC.

This sequence joins TRBV5-1 and TRBJ2-1, with 9 bases aligning to TRBD2. Germline-derived CDR1 and CDR2 are SGHRS and YFSETQ. J lost 5 bases, V lost 6 bases, and 6 bases had no gene match. The CDR3 extends over 14 amino acids. DNA for the CDR3: TGCGCCAGCAAGGCTAGCGGGGAGCACAATGAGCAGTTCTTC. As protein: CASKASGEHNEQFF.

This rearrangement joins TRBV5-5 to TRBJ2-7; a possible D gene is TRBD1 (5 bases). Trimming left V 0 bases short and J 0 bases short, with 10 bases between. The CDR3 contains 15 residues. CDR1 is SGHKS and CDR2 is YYEKEE in the germline V gene (reference sequence). The CDR3 coding sequence is TGTGCCAGCAGCTTGGATCCAGGGCGCTCCTACGAGCAGTACTTC. It translates to CASSLDPGRSYEQYF.

The V gene is TRBV5-1, the J gene TRBJ1-1, with 7 bases fitting TRBD1. Trimming cost V 7 bases and J 2 bases; bases outside gene matches: 5. Germline CDR1 and CDR2: SGHRS and YFSETQ. This CDR3 contains 13 residues. DNA for the CDR3: TGCGCCAGCCGCGACAGGGCTAACACTGAAGCTTTCTTT. It specifies CASRDRANTEAFF.